This T cell receptor (beta chain) originates from a study of T cell responses to AZD1222 COVID-19 vaccine (dated by TCRdb to about 2021). In the study overall: A total of just over 230 trial participants underwent TCR sequencing, of whom around 200 received two doses of AZD1222 and about 25 received two doses of the MenACWY control vaccine. Enrollment into the trials was organized by age into subgroups of 18-55, 56-69 and 70-plus years, and those subgroups contained roughly 150, 30 and 60 TCR-sequenced participants, respectively.

The CDR3 regions of human TCRbeta chains were analyzed by immunosequencing. Regarding the original processing steps: Repertoire TCRs were checked for matches against a reference library of SARS-CoV-2-specific TCRs that had been generated using the MIRA antigen-specificity platform. Breadth meant the fraction of unique TCRs that were SARS-CoV-2-associated, whereas depth meant the fraction of total T cells that were SARS-CoV-2-associated. Each spike-specific TCR was assigned to its reactive spike region and to a CD4 or CD8 class using the MIRA data. Log10-transformed breadth and depth values were compared by one-way ANOVA with Sidak's multiple comparisons tests. The table was pulled from immuneACCESS by TCRdb, which kept in-frame rearrangements only. Such tables lose some clones; where checked, under half of the loss comes from unresolved V genes, and the rest has no known cause. V, J and clone size derive from that table, while D and trimming were established from the DNA sequence. This sample has roughly 120,000 clones in its table, and around 85% of those were observed once. The ten most abundant clones make up roughly 4.4% of the sample.

Read against the paper, the sample's time point label means: about 28 days (+/-7) after the second vaccine dose. AZD1222 recipients whose second dose came at about 4 weeks and those whose second dose came at about 12 weeks were combined into one group, since spike-specific TCR depth and breadth did not differ between the two schedules. Vaccinee samples were obtained from the UK trials COV001 and COV002, which included a single-blind randomized controlled phase 2/3 trial of AZD1222 (ChAdOx1 nCoV-19) in healthy adults. Trial participant PBMC samples were collected at day 0 and day 28 after the second dose for TCRbeta chain sequencing. The paper's findings and limits, for the study overall: After two AZD1222 doses, spike-specific TCR breadth and depth were significantly higher than at day 0 and than in MenACWY recipients. Epitopes outside the regions mutated in the B.1.351 and B.1.1.7 variants were reportedly recognized by nearly half of the unique spike-specific TCRs. Conclusions about previously exposed vaccinees are limited, since just five or six AZD1222 recipients were seropositive for SARS-CoV-2 at baseline. Participants were mostly white British and included more females than males, and it was suggested by the authors that clonal diversity may have been underestimated. The whole spike protein was spanned by vaccine-associated CD4 TCRs, and dominant responses were seen in regions 160-218 and 743-854. In the small 56-69-year group, the increase in depth fell short of significance, most likely because of low power. Because no samples from the day 14 peak response were available, repertoires could be characterized only after the peak T cell response.

To note about this clone: No cognate antigen has been identified for it. The sample holds no much larger clone one base away, and base qualities are not on file.

V gives up 2 bases and J gives up 8 bases, and the segment between their germline ends measures 9 bases. Inclusive of the bounding cysteine and phenylalanine, the CDR3 is 12 residues long. The only DNA kept is the CDR3, 36 bases in frame from the first base. CDR1 and CDR2, per the germline V gene (reference sequence), are MNHNY and SVGAGI. The chain links TRBV6-6 with TRBJ1-1, with the D gene call left open. The sample here was peripheral blood, taken 28 days after the second AZD1222 dose. The TCR originated in an adult who received the AZD1222 COVID-19 vaccine. The nucleotides read TGTGCCAGCAGTTACGAGCCCGGAGAAGCTTTCTTT. This gives the protein CASSYEPGEAFF.